This T cell receptor (beta chain) was retrieved from a study of T cell responses to AZD1222 COVID-19 vaccine (dated by TCRdb to the early 2020s). Regarding the research as a whole: TCR sequencing was performed for about 240 trial participants, of whom 200 to 220 were given two doses of AZD1222 and around 25 were given two doses of MenACWY control vaccine. Enrollment into the trials was organized by age into subgroups of 18-55, 56-69 and 70-plus years, and those subgroups contained around 150, 28 and 57 TCR-sequenced participants, respectively. Results the study describes overall, beyond this receptor: The whole spike protein was spanned by vaccine-associated CD4 TCRs, and dominant responses were seen in regions 160-218 and 743-854. Participants were mostly white British and included more females than males, and it was suggested by the authors that clonal diversity may have been underestimated. In the small 56-69-year group, the increase in depth fell short of significance, most likely because of low power. After two AZD1222 doses, spike-specific TCR breadth and depth were significantly higher than at day 0 and than in MenACWY recipients. Nearly half of unique spike-specific TCRs reportedly recognized epitopes outside regions mutated in the B.1.351 and B.1.1.7 variants. Conclusions about previously exposed vaccinees are limited, since just a handful of AZD1222 recipients were seropositive for SARS-CoV-2 at baseline. Because no day 14 peak-response samples were available, repertoires were characterized only after the peak T cell response.

The CDR3 regions of human TCRbeta chains were analyzed by immunosequencing. Under the source paper's analysis protocol: Repertoire TCRs were checked for matches against a reference library of SARS-CoV-2-specific TCRs that had been generated using the MIRA antigen-specificity platform. Breadth was defined as the fraction of unique TCRs that were SARS-CoV-2-associated, and depth was defined as the fraction of total T cells that were SARS-CoV-2-associated. Using the MIRA data, each spike-specific TCR was mapped to the spike region that the TCR reacts to and placed in a CD4 or CD8 class. Log10-transformed breadth and depth values were compared by one-way ANOVA with Sidak's multiple comparisons tests. TCRdb stores this immuneACCESS table with in-frame sequences only. Part of the clones is absent; in the studies checked, under half of the shortfall reflects unresolved V genes, and no reason is known for the rest. V, J and clone size reflect that table, while D and trimming were determined from the DNA. The sample data list 60,000 to 90,000 clones, and 80% to 90% of these were observed just once. The ten biggest clones cover roughly 18% of the sample.

The meaning of the sample's time point label: about 28 days (+/-7) after the second vaccine dose. AZD1222 recipients whose second dose came at about 4 weeks and those whose second dose came at about 12 weeks were combined into one group, since spike-specific TCR depth and breadth did not differ between the two schedules. Samples from vaccinated people were obtained from the UK trials COV001 and COV002, which included a single-blind randomized controlled phase 2/3 trial of AZD1222 (ChAdOx1 nCoV-19) in healthy adults. For TCRbeta chain sequencing, PBMC samples from trial participants were taken at day 0 and at day 28 after the second dose. This clone has more than one count but fewer than ten. Its target antigen remains unknown. The record has no base qualities; no much larger clone is one base away. The CDR3 spans 14 residues, from the cysteine through the phenylalanine. The kept DNA is CDR3 alone, 42 bases in frame from the first base. In the germline V gene (reference sequence), CDR1 corresponds to LNHDA and CDR2 to SQIVND. Trimming costs V 1 base and J 5 bases, and their ends lie 11 bases apart.

The receptor was derived from an adult who received the AZD1222 COVID-19 vaccine. The chain is assembled from TRBV19 and TRBJ1-1; no confident D gene assignment can be made. The sequencing here drew on peripheral blood, taken 28 days after the second AZD1222 dose. CDR3 sequence: CASSIGPEVTEAFF. In nucleotides, the sequence is TGTGCCAGTAGTATAGGCCCAGAGGTTACTGAAGCTTTCTTT.